This is a list of T cell receptor beta chains from one sample in a study of pediatric ulcerative colitis. TCRdb's table, derived via immunoSEQ multiplex PCR, lists solely in-frame clones and lacks some. The data hold tens of thousands of clones, with 75% to 90% observed a single time. Specimen: blood. The receptor source for this set is a boy aged 5 to 17 who was a control in a study of pediatric ulcerative colitis. CDR3s include the opening cysteine and the closing phenylalanine or tryptophan. D genes are given only for firm matches. Expanded clones are given a class, and other clones once, few, many or no size at all.

TGTGCCAGCAGCGTAGATTCTAGCGGAATATACAATGAGCAGTTCTTC,CASSVDSSGIYNEQFF,TRBJ2-1,TRBD2,NA,TRBV9
TGTGCCAGCTCGCTAGAACAGTTCTCTGGGGCCAACGTCCTGACTTTC,CASSLEQFSGANVLTF,TRBJ2-6,NA,NA,TRBV18
TGTGCCAGCAGTTACTCTAACCAACCGCAGTTCTTC,CASSYSNQPQFF,TRBJ2-1,NA,NA,TRBV6-5
TGCGCCAGCAGTCCACGAGGGCGGACCATGTCTTTCTACGAGCAGTACTTC,CASSPRGRTMSFYEQYF,TRBJ2-7,NA,NA,TRBV23-1
TGTGCCAGCAGCCGACTAGTTTCCTACAATGAGCAGTTCTTC,CASSRLVSYNEQFF,TRBJ2-1,NA,NA,TRBV11-2
TGCGCCAGCCGCGATTTCGAAGCTAATGAAAAACTGTTTTTT,CASRDFEANEKLFF,TRBJ1-4,NA,NA,TRBV10-2
TGTGCCAGCATTCGGGACAGGGGAAGGTCTGGAAACACCATATATTTT,CASIRDRGRSGNTIYF,TRBJ1-3,TRBD1,NA,TRBV6-4
TGTGCCAGCAGGAAAGGACTAGCGGGAGCCGACGAGCAGTACTTC,CASRKGLAGADEQYF,TRBJ2-7,TRBD2,NA,TRBV2
TGCGCCAGCAGCCAAGAAACAGGGGGGATGGATGGCTACACCTTC,CASSQETGGMDGYTF,TRBJ1-2,TRBD1,NA,TRBV4-3
TGTGCCAGCAGCGCGTGGGAGGTCTACAATGAGCAGTTCTTC,CASSAWEVYNEQFF,TRBJ2-1,NA,NA,TRBV9
TGTGCCAGCAACTACAGGGCGGATACGCAGTATTTT,CASNYRADTQYF,TRBJ2-3,NA,NA,TRBV7-9
TGCAGCGTTGAAGTAGCGGGAGGCACAGATACGCAGTATTTT,CSVEVAGGTDTQYF,TRBJ2-3,TRBD2,NA,TRBV29-1
TGTGCCAGCAGTCCCGGACAGGGGGCCTACGAGCAGTACTTC,CASSPGQGAYEQYF,TRBJ2-7,TRBD1,NA,TRBV27
TGCGCCAGCAGTGAGGCGGGACTAGCTACAGATACGCAGTATTTT,CASSEAGLATDTQYF,TRBJ2-3,TRBD2,NA,TRBV10-1
TGCGCCAGCAGCTTCTTGTCGGGGACAGCCTTAGGGACTGAAGCTTTCTTT,CASSFLSGTALGTEAFF,TRBJ1-1,TRBD1,NA,TRBV10-2
TGTGCCAGCAGAGGGAATTCACCCCTCCACTTT,CASRGNSPLHF,TRBJ1-6,NA,NA,TRBV14
TGCGCCAGCACGAATGGAGCCAGGGAGGTCAATGAGCAGTTCTTC,CASTNGAREVNEQFF,TRBJ2-1,NA,once,TRBV5-1
TGTGCCATCAGTGTTCGAGCGGGAGGGACCCCAGAGACCCAGTACTTC,CAISVRAGGTPETQYF,TRBJ2-5,TRBD2,NA,TRBV10-3
TGTGCCGGCAGCCTCCTGAGCGGGGGGGCCTTAGATACGCAGTATTTT,CAGSLLSGGALDTQYF,TRBJ2-3,TRBD2,NA,TRBV7-8
TGCGCCAGCAGCTTGGCCGTAGCGGGAGAGACCTACAATGAGCAGTTCTTC,CASSLAVAGETYNEQFF,TRBJ2-1,TRBD2,NA,TRBV5-1
TGTGCCAGCAGCCAAACAGGGGGCACAGATACGCAGTATTTT,CASSQTGGTDTQYF,TRBJ2-3,TRBD1,NA,TRBV5-4
TGTGCCAGCTCACGGACAGGGGGCTTCCCCGAGCAGTACTTC,CASSRTGGFPEQYF,TRBJ2-7,TRBD1,NA,TRBV18
TGTGCCAGCAGTTTATCATGGGGGTTCGGTGGCTACACCTTC,CASSLSWGFGGYTF,TRBJ1-2,NA,NA,TRBV27
TGTGCCAGCGGGACAGGGGGCTGGTACGAGCAGTACTTC,CASGTGGWYEQYF,TRBJ2-7,TRBD1,NA,TRBV19
TGTGCCATAGGACCCTCAGGCGAGACCCAGTACTTC,CAIGPSGETQYF,TRBJ2-5,NA,NA,TRBV10-3
TGTGCCAGCAGGGAGGGGACAGGGGAAGCAGATACGCAGTATTTT,CASREGTGEADTQYF,TRBJ2-3,TRBD1,few,TRBV6-1
TGCGCCAGCAGCTTGGCTACTGACAGGGTCACCGGGGAGCTGTTTTTT,CASSLATDRVTGELFF,TRBJ2-2,TRBD1,NA,TRBV5-1
TGTGCCAGCAGCTTAGGGGCTCCCGGGGAGCTGTTTTTT,CASSLGAPGELFF,TRBJ2-2,NA,NA,TRBV11-3